This T cell receptor (beta chain) was obtained from a study of breast tumors, draining lymph nodes, adjacent tissues (dated by TCRdb to the mid-2010s). About the study as a whole: In breast cancer patients, the study compared the TCR beta repertoires of tumor, adjacent nontumor tissue and axillary lymph nodes. The study aimed to assess the relationships and possible T-cell exchange between tumor, surrounding tissue and draining lymph node repertoires in human breast cancer. The full study reports these points: Tumor and nontumor tissue repertoires were found to be significantly more similar in luminal-like than in basal-like breast cancer. The data were considered consistent with the idea that most tumor T cells come from the lymph node and then expand in tumor tissue. The conclusion that tumor T cells originate in lymph nodes was presented as consistent with a hypothesis rather than as directly demonstrated. Tumors showed preferential V and J gene usage, and their T-cell repertoire diversity fell below that of lymph nodes yet above that of nontumor tissue.

Lymph node samples were obtained from the axillary draining lymph nodes of breast cancer patients. The data were produced on an Illumina HiSeq 2000. Multiplex PCR amplification was used to generate the TCR beta chain libraries. The amplified TCR beta chain products were analyzed by high-throughput sequencing. TCRdb cleaned the public reads at Q25 with fastp, built clones with MiXCR and kept in-frame beta chains. Identical CDR3 protein sequences are pooled into one entry, listed with their most common genes and DNA. In all, the sample holds roughly 110,000 distinct CDR3 sequences, and roughly 29% of those were seen once. Of the sample, approximately 5% falls within the top ten clones. V is pared back by 6 bases and J by 1 base, with 6 bases lying between the germline termini. According to the germline V gene (reference sequence), CDR1 reads DFQATT and CDR2 reads SNEGSKA. Including the terminal cysteine and phenylalanine, the CDR3 comprises 11 residues. Only the CDR3 DNA is retained, 33 bases long and in frame from the first base.

Many counts were recorded for this clonotype. Its target antigen remains unknown. No much larger clonotype is one base removed from it; base qualities were not supplied. The rearranged chain carries TRBV20-1 and TRBJ1-2; confidence is insufficient to name the D gene. This sequence originates from a female donor with breast cancer. Some clones in this sample may be carry-over from other donors' samples. Sequencing input: axillary lymph node tissue. For the CDR3, the sequence is CSATHNYGYTF. The nucleotide sequence is TGCAGTGCCACCCATAACTATGGCTACACCTTC.